This entry describes one T cell receptor (beta chain). Per germline, CDR1 SGHAT and CDR2 FQNNGV. The V and J ends lost 5 bases and 2 bases, in that order; junction bases with no gene match: 15. This CDR3 spans 18 amino acids. Sequencing was performed with immunoSEQ multiplex PCR; in TCRdb, only in-frame clones are kept and a portion is missing. The sample holds over 85,000 clones, approximately 86% seen once. The data derive from a study of blood T cell repertoires in COVID-19. In the study overall: Acute and convalescent COVID-19 specimens originated in the United States, Italy and Spain.

Sequenced material: peripheral blood. The TCR originated in a man in his fifties or sixties with active or convalescent COVID-19. J is TRBJ2-5 and V is TRBV11-2; 9 bases map to TRBD2. The CDR3 DNA reads as TGTGCCAGCAGCCGACCTGGGGCGGGGGGGGTCCAACAAGAGACCCAGTACTTC. It translates to CASSRPGAGGVQQETQYF.